These 17 T cell receptor beta chains share one sample of origin, sequenced in a study of metastatic and nonmetastatic thyroid tumors. TCRdb re-processed the PCR reads through MiXCR. The sample lists approximately 30,000 clones, around 15% occurring once. Patients underwent thyroid surgery, and none had received any treatment before it. Sequences were obtained from blood. These TCRs come from a female donor with papillary thyroid cancer or a benign thyroid nodule (not recorded which). Some clones in this sample may be carry-over from other donors' samples.

This clone was seen repeatedly, ten times or more. The chain recombines TRBV11-1 with TRBJ2-1; 11 bases match TRBD1. CDR1 is SGHAT, CDR2 FQDESV, per germline (reference sequence). This CDR3 spans 15 amino acids. After removal of 3 bases from V and 7 bases from J, the junction contained 5 bases not matched to a gene. The CDR3 sequence is CASSLFGTGGNEQFF. The CDR3, as DNA: TGTGCCAGCAGCTTGTTTGGGACAGGGGGGAATGAGCAGTTCTTC.

This clone was detected ten times or more. The V and J genes are TRBV2 and TRBJ2-1; no firm D call. This CDR3 has 13 amino acids. The V and J ends lost 1 base and 6 bases respectively, with 7 bases between them. Germline values: CDR1 SNHLY, CDR2 FYNNEI. CDR3 nucleotide sequence: TGTGCCAGCAGTGAAGTTTCTAGCAATGAGCAGTTCTTC. It codes for CASSEVSSNEQFF.

The chain is built from TRBV20-1 and TRBJ1-6; 7 bases are a match to TRBD1. The CDR3 is made up of 13 amino acids. Germline V lookup: CDR1 DFQATT, CDR2 SNEGSKA (reference sequence). J lost 10 bases, V lost 2 bases, and 5 bases had no gene match. The CDR3 DNA sequence: TGCAGTGCTAGACAGGGGGTGAACTCACCCCTCCACTTT. This translates into CSARQGVNSPLHF.

The chain has TRBV6-4 and TRBJ1-2, with 9 bases that match TRBD1. V was clipped by 5 bases and J by 5 bases; unmatched bases: 9. Germline-derived CDR1 and CDR2 are MRHNA and SNTAGT. There are 15 residues in the CDR3. The CDR3 spells CASSYRPGTGYGYTF. The CDR3 DNA reads TGTGCCAGCAGTTACCGTCCCGGGACAGGGTATGGCTACACCTTC.

The rearrangement joins TRBV30 to TRBJ2-5; TRBD2 agrees at 8 bases. The germline CDR1 and CDR2 sequences are GTSNPN and SVGIG (reference sequence). The CDR3 contains 14 residues. Trimming cost V 1 base and J 5 bases; bases outside gene matches: 6. The CDR3 bases are TGTGCCTGGAGTGGCGGACTAGCCGTTGAGACCCAGTACTTC. Protein: CAWSGGLAVETQYF.

This clone has ten or more counts. The V and J genes are TRBV12-3 or TRBV12-4 and TRBJ2-1; D is uncertain. V lost 5 bases to trimming and J lost 12 bases, with 23 bases between them. The CDR3 has 15 amino acids. This CDR3 is CASSGLGLTASRQFF. As DNA, the CDR3 is TGTGCCAGCAGTGGGCTTGGGCTAACGGCTTCTCGGCAGTTCTTC.

This clone was counted at least ten times. The chain combines TRBV10-2 with TRBJ1-2, with a tentative D call TRBD1 (6 bases). V was clipped by 0 bases and J by 3 bases, with 11 bases between them. The length of the CDR3 is 15 residues. The germline gives CDR1 WSHSY, CDR2 SAAADI. The CDR3 reads CASSESRGRDYGYTF. Here the CDR3 DNA reads TGCGCCAGCAGTGAGTCTCGGGGGCGCGACTATGGCTACACCTTC.

This clone was recorded at least ten times. V is TRBV20-1 and J is TRBJ2-7; 13 bases match TRBD2. The V and J ends lost 2 bases and 2 bases, in that order; junction bases with no gene match: 12. Germline values: CDR1 DFQATT, CDR2 SNEGSKA (reference sequence). The CDR3 loop spans 18 amino acids. The CDR3 reads CSARPSGTSGKGAYEQYF. The CDR3 bases are TGCAGTGCTAGACCTTCCGGGACTAGCGGGAAGGGAGCCTACGAGCAGTACTTC.

This clone was counted ten times or more. The chain couples TRBV24-1 to TRBJ2-1, with 11 bases aligning to TRBD2. The length of the CDR3 is 15 residues. CDR1 is KGHDR and CDR2 is SFDVKD in the germline V gene. V lost 7 bases and J lost 7; bases outside the gene matches: 8. The CDR3 protein is CATSVAGGPVNEQFF. As DNA, the CDR3 is TGTGCCACCAGCGTAGCGGGAGGGCCGGTAAATGAGCAGTTCTTC.

CDR3 in amino acids: CAISLVTEHSPLHF. CDR3 sequence (DNA): TGTGCCATCAGTCTCGTTACGGAGCATTCACCCCTCCACTTT. The genes are TRBV10-3 and TRBJ1-6; D is unresolved. This CDR3 contains 14 residues. Trimming took off 5 bases at V and 8 bases at J, with 13 bases between the two ends. Germline CDR1 ENHRY, CDR2 SYGVKD.

On this clone itself: Compared with germline, one end of the junction differs, possibly owing to a read error. The chain has TRBV20-1 and TRBJ1-6; D might be TRBD1 (5 bases). Per germline, CDR1 DFQATT and CDR2 SNEGSKA (reference sequence). This CDR3 comprises 15 residues. The CDR3 sequence: CGARDLDVWSSPLHF. DNA for the CDR3: TGCGGTGCTAGGGACCTGGACGTTTGGAGTTCACCCCTCCACTTT.

Turning to this clone: This sequence may be a read error, since a much larger clone differs from it by one base. The chain employs TRBV7-3 and TRBJ2-5; D is uncertain. The DNA end is more similar to TRBJ2-1, so the J call may be wrong. CDR3 length equals 13 residues. Germline CDR1 SGHTA, CDR2 FQGTGA. CDR3 sequence reads: CASSSHGRADQFF. CDR3 in DNA: TGTGCCAGCAGCTCACACGGCAGAGCTGATCAGTTCTTC.

This clone was seen many times. The chain joins TRBV2 to TRBJ1-5, with D tentatively TRBD1 (5 bases). Between the trimmed V and J ends, which lost 4 bases and 8 bases, there was a span of 12 bases. CDR1 is SNHLY and CDR2 is FYNNEI in the germline V gene. The length of the CDR3 is 13 residues. CDR3 DNA sequence: TGTGCCAGCAGTGTGGGACGCAGAGAGCCCCAGCATTTT. Amino acids: CASSVGRREPQHF.

This clone has just a few counts. The chain joins TRBV9 to TRBJ2-3, with TRBD2 matching over 13 bases. Germline CDR1 is SGDLS and CDR2 is YYNGEE. The CDR3 has 16 amino acids. The V and J ends lost 3 bases and 5 bases, in that order; junction bases with no gene match: 6. The CDR3 region is CASSAQLAGGVDTQYF. In nucleotides, the CDR3 is TGTGCCAGCAGCGCCCAACTAGCGGGGGGGGTAGATACGCAGTATTTT.

The V gene is TRBV7-8, the J gene TRBJ2-5, with TRBD2 matching over 7 bases. From germline, CDR1 is SGHVS and CDR2 FQNEAQ. V lost 1 base and J lost 5; bases outside the gene matches: 4. This CDR3 has 14 residues. The CDR3 DNA sequence: TGTGCCAGCAGCTTAGAAGGGACTAAGGAGACCCAGTACTTC. Residues: CASSLEGTKETQYF. The variable domain in full, completed from reference TRBV7-8 and TRBJ2-5, reads GAGVSQSPRYKVAKRGQDVALRCDPISGHVSLFWYQQALGQGPEFLTYFQNEAQLDKSGLPSDRFFAERPEGSVSTLKIQRTQQEDSAVYLCASSLEGTKETQYFGPGTRLLVL.

This clone occurred many times. A much larger clone lies one base from this, so it may be a read error. The chain combines TRBV2 with TRBJ2-1; possible D gene TRBD1, 5 bases. Germline CDR1 SNHLY, CDR2 FYNNEI. This CDR3 is built from 12 residues. CDR3 sequence reads: CASSERGNEQLF. CDR3 coding DNA: TGTGCCAGCAGTGAAAGGGGCAATGAGCAGCTCTTC.

This clone was seen ten or more times. The chain has TRBV15 and TRBJ2-3; 8 positions agree with TRBD2. The V and J ends lost 0 bases and 4 bases, in that order; junction bases with no gene match: 6. The length of the CDR3 is 16 residues. CDR1 is LNHNV and CDR2 is YYDKDF in the germline V gene (reference sequence). CDR3 DNA sequence: TGTGCCACCAGCAGAGATCCGGGACTAGGGGCAGATACGCAGTATTTT. Translation: CATSRDPGLGADTQYF. Full variable domain (outside the CDR3, taken from reference TRBV15 and TRBJ2-3): DAMVIQNPRYQVTQFGKPVTLSCSQTLNHNVMYWYQQKSSQAPKLLFHYYDKDFNNEADTPDNFQSRRPNTSFCFLDIRSPGLGDTAMYLCATSRDPGLGADTQYFGPGTRLTVL.